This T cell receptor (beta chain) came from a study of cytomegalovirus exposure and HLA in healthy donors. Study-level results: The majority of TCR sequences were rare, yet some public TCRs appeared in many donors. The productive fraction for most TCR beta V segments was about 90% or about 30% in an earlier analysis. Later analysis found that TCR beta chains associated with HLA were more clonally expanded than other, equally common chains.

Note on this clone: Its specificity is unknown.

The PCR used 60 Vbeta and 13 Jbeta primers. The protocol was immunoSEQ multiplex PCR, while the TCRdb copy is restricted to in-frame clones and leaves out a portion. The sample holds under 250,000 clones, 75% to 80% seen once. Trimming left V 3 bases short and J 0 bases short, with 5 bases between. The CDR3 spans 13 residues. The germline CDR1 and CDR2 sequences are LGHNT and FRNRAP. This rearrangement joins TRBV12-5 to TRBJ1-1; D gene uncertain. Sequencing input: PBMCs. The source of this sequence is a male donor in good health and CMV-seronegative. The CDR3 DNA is TGTGCTAGTGGTTTCGACTTGAACACTGAAGCTTTCTTT. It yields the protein CASGFDLNTEAFF.